One and the same sample provided the 19 T cell receptor beta chains below, sequenced in a study of T cell responses to AZD1222 COVID-19 vaccine. The data were produced by immunoSEQ multiplex PCR, yet TCRdb's version contains in-frame clones alone and is incomplete. The table includes around 130,000 clones, around nine tenths detected once. The material was peripheral blood, obtained on day 0 of AZD1222 vaccination. These receptors were taken from an adult in good health.

This sequence joins TRBV5-6 and TRBJ2-7; D unresolved. In germline, CDR1 is SGHDT, CDR2 YYEEEE. There are 13 residues in the CDR3. V lost 1 base and J 0 bases, leaving 5 bases between the germline ends. The CDR3 loop is CASSLPLSYEQYF. The DNA for the CDR3 is TGTGCCAGCAGCTTGCCGCTCTCCTACGAGCAGTACTTC.

This chain connects TRBV19 to TRBJ1-1; tentatively, D is TRBD1 (5 bases). V was trimmed by 1 base and J by 0 bases, leaving 15 bases between them. This CDR3 comprises 17 residues. CDR1 LNHDA and CDR2 SQIVND come from the germline V gene (reference sequence). The CDR3 is CASSIGSQGRLNTEAFF. CDR3 DNA: TGTGCCAGTAGTATAGGATCCCAGGGTAGACTGAACACTGAAGCTTTCTTT.

V gene TRBV7-9 combines with J gene TRBJ1-1; 12 bases map to TRBD1. The CDR3 has 15 amino acids. Per the germline V gene, CDR1 is SEHNR and CDR2 is FQNEAQ (reference sequence). Trimming removed 5 bases from V and 6 bases from J; junction bases left unmatched: 7. The chain's CDR3 is CASSQPGQGAAEAFF. The CDR3 nucleotides are TGTGCCAGCAGCCAACCGGGACAGGGGGCAGCTGAAGCTTTCTTT.

J is TRBJ2-1 and V is TRBV27; 8 bases fit TRBD1. There are 15 residues in the CDR3. Germline V lookup: CDR1 MNHEY, CDR2 SMNVEV (reference sequence). V was pared by 9 bases and J by 4 bases, with 11 bases of the junction left unmatched. Here the CDR3 reads CASSTGTGPYNEQFF. CDR3 nucleotide sequence: TGTGCCAGTTCTACCGGGACAGGTCCATACAATGAGCAGTTCTTC.

V and J are TRBV7-8 and TRBJ1-2, with 9 positions matching TRBD1. The CDR3 runs to 16 residues. Germline V gene sequence: CDR1 SGHVS, CDR2 FQNEAQ. Unmatched junction bases numbered 14, after V lost 4 bases and J lost 8 bases. In DNA, the CDR3 is TGTGCCAGCAGCTCCTGGACAGGGGAGATAGAGGACGGCTACACCTTC. This encodes CASSSWTGEIEDGYTF.

The chain couples TRBV30 to TRBJ2-1; TRBD2 agrees at 13 bases. The CDR3 has 17 amino acids. Germline-derived CDR1 and CDR2 are GTSNPN and SVGIG (reference sequence). The trim removed 3 bases at V and 2 bases at J, leaving 7 bases unmatched. The CDR3 coding sequence is TGTGCCTGGAGGTCACTAGCGGGAGGGCCCCCCTACAATGAGCAGTTCTTC. It yields the protein CAWRSLAGGPPYNEQFF.

This chain connects TRBV21-1 to TRBJ1-3; the table assigns TRBD1, which was not confirmed against the DNA. TRBV21-1 is a documented pseudogene. The CDR3 sequence is 15 residues long. The CDR3 spells CASSKDRSSGNTIYF. As DNA, the CDR3 is TGTGCCAGCAGCAAAGACAGATCCTCTGGAAACACCATATATTTT.

This chain connects TRBV4-3 to TRBJ2-1; 10 bases match TRBD2. The CDR3 is 15 amino acids. The V gene end was trimmed by 5 bases and the J gene end by 4 bases; junction bases not matched to a gene: 5. Germline values: CDR1 LGHNA, CDR2 YSLEER. The CDR3 bases are TGCGCCAGCAGCTACGGACTAGCGGAATACAATGAGCAGTTCTTC. It encodes CASSYGLAEYNEQFF.

CDR3 coding DNA: TGCGCCAGCAGCTTGGTAGGGGGCGTTGATTTTGAGCAGTTCTTC. Encoded protein: CASSLVGGVDFEQFF. V is TRBV5-1 and J is TRBJ2-1, with 7 nucleotides matching TRBD1. In germline, CDR1 is SGHRS, CDR2 YFSETQ. CDR3 length: 15 amino acids. V was clipped by 0 bases and J by 9 bases; unmatched bases: 9.

This CDR3 reads CASSVGRGLDTEAFF. CDR3 bases: TGTGCCAGCAGCGTAGGGAGAGGGTTGGACACTGAAGCTTTCTTT. V and J are TRBV9 and TRBJ1-1; no definite D call. V was pared by 0 bases and J by 3 bases, with 12 bases between. The CDR3 consists of 15 residues. Germline CDR1 reads SGDLS; CDR2 reads YYNGEE.

The rearrangement uses TRBV5-1 and TRBJ2-2, with TRBD2 matching 10 bases. Germline loops: CDR1 SGHRS, CDR2 YFSETQ. V was pared by 4 bases and J by 4 bases, with 13 bases of the junction left unmatched. This CDR3 region has 18 residues. This CDR3 is CASSPGASGSKGTGELFF. For the CDR3, the DNA is TGCGCCAGCAGCCCGGGGGCTAGCGGGAGTAAAGGCACCGGGGAGCTGTTTTTT.

The V and J genes are TRBV4-3 and TRBJ2-1, with D possibly matching TRBD1 (5 bases). The length of the CDR3 is 15 residues. Trimming removed 1 base at V and 2 bases at J, with 9 bases between. CDR1 LGHNA and CDR2 YSLEER come from the germline V gene. CDR3 protein: CASSQAQGPYNEQFF. The CDR3, as DNA: TGCGCCAGCAGCCAAGCCCAGGGCCCCTACAATGAGCAGTTCTTC.

J is TRBJ2-2 and V is TRBV7-6; tentative D call: TRBD2 (5 bases). The CDR3 loop spans 16 amino acids. V was clipped by 5 bases and J by 6 bases, with 19 bases between them. CDR1 is SGHVS and CDR2 is FNYEAQ in the germline V gene. CDR3 loop: CASSPRTLGGSGELFF. CDR3 DNA sequence: TGTGCCAGCAGCCCGCGGACTCTCGGCGGTTCCGGGGAGCTGTTTTTT. Full variable domain (remainder filled in from reference TRBV7-6 and TRBJ2-2): GAGVSQSPRYKVTKRGQDVALRCDPISGHVSLYWYRQALGQGPEFLTYFNYEAQQDKSGLPNDRFSAERPEGSISTLTIQRTEQRDSAMYRCASSPRTLGGSGELFFGEGSRLTVL.

This clone was seen only once. J is TRBJ2-3 and V is TRBV4-3; D remains unclear. V was clipped by 1 base and J by 1 base, with 12 bases between them. CDR1 is LGHNA and CDR2 is YSLEER in the germline V gene. The CDR3 is made up of 16 amino acids. CDR3 sequence: CASSQVWGSGTDTQYF. The CDR3 bases are TGCGCCAGCAGCCAAGTCTGGGGATCCGGCACAGATACGCAGTATTTT.

The CDR3 DNA sequence: TGTGCCAGCAGCTTGGCCGACAGGGAATACGAGCAGTACTTC. This sequence encodes CASSLADREYEQYF. The rearrangement joins TRBV5-4 to TRBJ2-7; 7 bases are a match to TRBD1. This CDR3 contains 14 residues. The germline V gene has CDR1 SGHNT and CDR2 YYREEE (reference sequence). V shed 0 bases and J 4 bases; nucleotides not matched to a gene: 4.

For the CDR3, the DNA is TGTGCCAGCAGTTTAGCGAATCAGCCCCAGCATTTT. Its translation is CASSLANQPQHF. The chain uses TRBV14 and TRBJ1-5; D gene unclear. V shed 6 bases and J shed 4 bases, with 7 bases lying between them. Germline CDR1 reads SGHDN; CDR2 reads FVKESK. The CDR3 covers 12 residues. Full variable domain (rest looked up from reference TRBV14 and TRBJ1-5): EAGVTQFPSHSVIEKGQTVTLRCDPISGHDNLYWYRRVMGKEIKFLLHFVKESKQDESGMPNNRFLAERTGGTYSTLKVQPAELEDSGVYFCASSLANQPQHFGDGTRLSIL.

This clone was counted a few times. The chain employs TRBV19 and TRBJ2-6; no clear D gene. V was pared by 7 bases and J by 0 bases, with 22 bases between. The CDR3 is 19 amino acids. Germline V CDR1 and CDR2: LNHDA, SQIVND (reference sequence). This CDR3 is CASTPLIPEFSSGANVLTF. The CDR3 nucleotides read TGTGCCAGTACCCCGTTGATCCCGGAGTTCAGCTCTGGGGCCAACGTCCTGACTTTC.

The genes are TRBV5-4 and TRBJ1-1; maybe TRBD1 (6 bases). This CDR3 contains 13 residues. V lost 5 bases and J 5 bases, leaving 13 bases between the germline ends. CDR1 is SGHNT and CDR2 is YYREEE in the germline V gene (reference sequence). CDR3 nucleotide sequence: TGTGCCAGCAGTGAGGGGGGGCAGACTGAAGCTTTCTTT. Translating gives CASSEGGQTEAFF.

The sample holds one count of this clone. The chain carries TRBV14 and TRBJ2-6, with D perhaps TRBD2 (6 bases). The CDR3 totals 23 residues. The V and J ends lost 4 bases and 0 bases respectively, with 31 bases between them. CDR1 is SGHDN and CDR2 is FVKESK in the germline V gene. The CDR3 region has the DNA TGTGCCAGCAGCCCTAAAGGGGAGGCAGGCCACTGGGGTCTCAACTCTGGGGCCAACGTCCTGACTTTC. Encoded protein: CASSPKGEAGHWGLNSGANVLTF.